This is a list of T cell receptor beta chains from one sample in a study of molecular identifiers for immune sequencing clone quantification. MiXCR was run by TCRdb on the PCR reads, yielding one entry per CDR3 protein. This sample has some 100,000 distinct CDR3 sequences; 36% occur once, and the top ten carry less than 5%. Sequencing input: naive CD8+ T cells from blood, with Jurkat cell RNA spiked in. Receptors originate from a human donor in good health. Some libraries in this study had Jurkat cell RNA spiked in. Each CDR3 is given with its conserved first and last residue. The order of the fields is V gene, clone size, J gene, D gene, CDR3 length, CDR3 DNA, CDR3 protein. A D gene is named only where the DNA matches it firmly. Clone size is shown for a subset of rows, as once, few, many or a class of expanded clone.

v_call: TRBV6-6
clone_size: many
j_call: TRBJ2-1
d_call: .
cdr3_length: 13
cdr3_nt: TGTGCCAGCAGGTCCGAAAACGGCGGGGAGCAGTTCTTC
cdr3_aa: CASRSENGGEQFF

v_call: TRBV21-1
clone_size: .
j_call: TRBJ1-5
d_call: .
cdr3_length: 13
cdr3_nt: TGTGCCCACCGGGGGGCAGAAGATCAGCCCCAGCATTTT
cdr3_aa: CAHRGAEDQPQHF

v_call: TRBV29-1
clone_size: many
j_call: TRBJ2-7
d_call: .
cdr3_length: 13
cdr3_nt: TGCAGCGTTGAAGATCCCGGAGGGGACGAGCAGTACTTC
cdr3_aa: CSVEDPGGDEQYF

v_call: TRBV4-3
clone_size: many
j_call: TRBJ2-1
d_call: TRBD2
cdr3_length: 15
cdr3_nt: TGCGCCAGCAGCTGGCGGACTAGCGGCTACAATGAGCAGTTCTTC
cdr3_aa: CASSWRTSGYNEQFF

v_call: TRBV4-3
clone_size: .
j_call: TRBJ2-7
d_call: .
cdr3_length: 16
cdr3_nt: TGCGCCAGCAGCCAAGAAAGGGGCGGCCTCACCTACGAGCAGTACTTC
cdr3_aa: CASSQERGGLTYEQYF

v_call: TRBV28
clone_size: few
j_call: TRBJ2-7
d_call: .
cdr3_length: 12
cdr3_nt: TGTGCCACCTCGACGAGCTCCTACGAGCAGTACTTC
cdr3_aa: CATSTSSYEQYF

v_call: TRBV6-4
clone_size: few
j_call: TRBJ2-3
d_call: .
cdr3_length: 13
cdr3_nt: TGTGCCAGCAGTGAGAGGTACGGAGATACGCAGTATTTT
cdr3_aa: CASSERYGDTQYF

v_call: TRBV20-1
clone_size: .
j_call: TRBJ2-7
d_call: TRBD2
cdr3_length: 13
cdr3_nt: TGCAGTGCGAGTAGCGGGAGGTCCTACGAGCAGTACTTC
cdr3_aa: CSASSGRSYEQYF

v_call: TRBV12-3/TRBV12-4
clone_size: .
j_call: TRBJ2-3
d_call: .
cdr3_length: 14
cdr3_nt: TGTGCCAGCAGTTTCGTGGTAGTGCCTGGGACGCAGTATTTT
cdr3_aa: CASSFVVVPGTQYF

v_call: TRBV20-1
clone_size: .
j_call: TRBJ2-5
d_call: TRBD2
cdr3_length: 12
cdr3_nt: TGCAGTGCTAGAGACGCGGGAGTGACCCAGTACTTC
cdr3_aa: CSARDAGVTQYF

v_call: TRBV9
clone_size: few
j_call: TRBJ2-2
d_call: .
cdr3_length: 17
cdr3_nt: TGTGCCAGCAGCGTAGCTTGGGGACGCCGATCCACCGGGGAGCTGTTTTTT
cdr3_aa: CASSVAWGRRSTGELFF

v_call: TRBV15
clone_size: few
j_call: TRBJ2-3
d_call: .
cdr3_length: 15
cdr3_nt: TGTGCCACCAGCAGAGCCCTCCCTAGCACAGATACGCAGTATTTT
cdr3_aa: CATSRALPSTDTQYF

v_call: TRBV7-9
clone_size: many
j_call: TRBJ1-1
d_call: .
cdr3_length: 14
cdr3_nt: TGTGCCAGCAGCTTGCCGCGGGACATCACTGAAGCTTTCTTT
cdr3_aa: CASSLPRDITEAFF

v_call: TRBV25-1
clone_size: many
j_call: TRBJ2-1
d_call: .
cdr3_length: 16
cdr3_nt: TGTGCCAGCAGTGGGGCCGGGACACTGCTCTACAATGAGCAGTTCTTC
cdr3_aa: CASSGAGTLLYNEQFF

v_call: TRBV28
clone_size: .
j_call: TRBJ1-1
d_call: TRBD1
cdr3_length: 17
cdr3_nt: TGTGCCAGCAGCCTCGAGTCCCTGGACAGGCGGAACACTGAAGCTTCCTTT
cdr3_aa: CASSLESLDRRNTEASF

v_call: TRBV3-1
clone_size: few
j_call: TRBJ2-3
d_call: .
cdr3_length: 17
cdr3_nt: TGTGCCAGCAGCCAAGTGGTGAGGGCCGGGGGCACAGATACGCAGTATTTT
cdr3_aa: CASSQVVRAGGTDTQYF

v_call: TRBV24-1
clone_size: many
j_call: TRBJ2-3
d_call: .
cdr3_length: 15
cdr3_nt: TGTGCCACCAGTGATCCCCTTTGGGTCACAGATACGCAGTATTTT
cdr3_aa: CATSDPLWVTDTQYF

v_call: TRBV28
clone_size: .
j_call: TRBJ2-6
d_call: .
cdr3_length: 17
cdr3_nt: TGTGCCAGCAGATCCGGGACGAGGGCATCTGGGGCCAACGTCCTGACTTTC
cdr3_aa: CASRSGTRASGANVLTF

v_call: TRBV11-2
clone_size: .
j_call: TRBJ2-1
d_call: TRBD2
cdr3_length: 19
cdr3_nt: TGTGCCAGCAGCACAAACGGACTAGCGGGACCCGAAGCCTACAATGAGCAGTTCTTC
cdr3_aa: CASSTNGLAGPEAYNEQFF

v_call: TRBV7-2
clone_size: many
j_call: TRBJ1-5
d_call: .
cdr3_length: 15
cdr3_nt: TGTGCCAGCAGGCGTCTGGGGCAAAGCAATCAGCCCCAGCATTTT
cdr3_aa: CASRRLGQSNQPQHF

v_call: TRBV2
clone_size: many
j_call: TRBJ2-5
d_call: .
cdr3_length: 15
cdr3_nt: TGTGCCAGCAGTGAAGGGGGAGGAGGGGCAGAGACCCAGTACTTC
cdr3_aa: CASSEGGGGAETQYF

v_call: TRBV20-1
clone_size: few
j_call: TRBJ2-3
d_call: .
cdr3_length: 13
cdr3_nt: TGCAGTGGATGGGGGGCCTTCACAGATACGCAGTATTTT
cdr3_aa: CSGWGAFTDTQYF

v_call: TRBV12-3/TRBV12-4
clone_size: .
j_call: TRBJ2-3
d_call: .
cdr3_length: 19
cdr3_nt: TGTGCCAGCAGCCTGCCGGCTGCGGCTCCACCCTCTAGCACAGATACGCAGTATTTT
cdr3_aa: CASSLPAAAPPSSTDTQYF

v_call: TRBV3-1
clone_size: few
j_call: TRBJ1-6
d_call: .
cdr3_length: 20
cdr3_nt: TGTGCCAGCAGCCAAGAAGGCGGACCCGGTTGGAGCTCCTATAATTCACCCCTCCACTTT
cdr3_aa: CASSQEGGPGWSSYNSPLHF

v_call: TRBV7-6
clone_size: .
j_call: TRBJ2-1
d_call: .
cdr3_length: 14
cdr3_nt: TGTGCCAGCGGCAGGGTGGATCGATACAATGAGCAGTTCTTC
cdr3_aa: CASGRVDRYNEQFF

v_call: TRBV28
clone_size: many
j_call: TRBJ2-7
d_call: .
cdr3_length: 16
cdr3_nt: TGTGCCAGCAGCCTGGAGGTGGGAGGCAACTACTACGAGCAGTACTTC
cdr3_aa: CASSLEVGGNYYEQYF

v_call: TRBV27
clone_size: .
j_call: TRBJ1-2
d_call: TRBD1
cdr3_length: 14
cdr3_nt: TGTGCCAGCAGTTTATGGGACAGGGGCTATGGCTACACCTTC
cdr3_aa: CASSLWDRGYGYTF

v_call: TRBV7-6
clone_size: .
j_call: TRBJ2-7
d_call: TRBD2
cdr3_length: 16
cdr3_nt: TGTGCCAGCAGCTTAGCCTTAGCGGGAGGCCCCTACGAGCAGTACTTC
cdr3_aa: CASSLALAGGPYEQYF

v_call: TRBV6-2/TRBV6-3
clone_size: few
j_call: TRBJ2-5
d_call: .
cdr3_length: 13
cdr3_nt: TGTGCCAGCAGTTACACCGCGGGAGAGACCCAGTACTTC
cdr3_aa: CASSYTAGETQYF

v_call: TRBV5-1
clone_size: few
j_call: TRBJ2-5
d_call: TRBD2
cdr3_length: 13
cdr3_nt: TGCGCCAGCAGCCCAAGCGGGAAGGAGACCCAGTACTTC
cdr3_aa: CASSPSGKETQYF

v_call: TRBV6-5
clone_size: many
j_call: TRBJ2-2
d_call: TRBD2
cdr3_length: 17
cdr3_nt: TGTGCCAGCAGTCCCTCCCGGACTAGCGGGAAGACCGGGGAGCTGTTTTTT
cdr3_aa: CASSPSRTSGKTGELFF

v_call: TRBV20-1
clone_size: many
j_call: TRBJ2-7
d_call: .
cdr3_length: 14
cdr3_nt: TGCAGTGCCCCGGCACGGGGCGGAATTTACGAGCAGTACTTC
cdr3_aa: CSAPARGGIYEQYF

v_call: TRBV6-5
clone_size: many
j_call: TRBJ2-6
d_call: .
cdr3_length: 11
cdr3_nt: TGTGCCAGTTCTGGGGCCAACGTCCTGACTTTC
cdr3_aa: CASSGANVLTF

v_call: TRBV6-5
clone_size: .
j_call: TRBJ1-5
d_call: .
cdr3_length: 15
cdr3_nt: TGTGCCAGCAGTTACCAGGGAGGGGGCAATCAGCCCCAGCATTTT
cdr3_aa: CASSYQGGGNQPQHF

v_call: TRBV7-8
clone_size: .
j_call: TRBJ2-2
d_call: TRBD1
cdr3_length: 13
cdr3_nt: TGTGCCAGCCAGGGGGCGCACACCGGGGAGCTGGTTTTT
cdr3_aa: CASQGAHTGELVF

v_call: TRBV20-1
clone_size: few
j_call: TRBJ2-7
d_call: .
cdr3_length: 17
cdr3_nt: TGCAGTGCTAGAGATTGGGGACCACGGGACACCAATTACGAGCAGTACTTC
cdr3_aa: CSARDWGPRDTNYEQYF

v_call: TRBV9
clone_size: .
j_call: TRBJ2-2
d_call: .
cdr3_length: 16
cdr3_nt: TGTGCCAGCAGCGTAGTTCCCGGAGCGAACACCGGGGAGCTGTTTTTT
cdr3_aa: CASSVVPGANTGELFF

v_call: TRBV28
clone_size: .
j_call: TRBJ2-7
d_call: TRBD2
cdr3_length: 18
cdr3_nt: TGTGCCAGCAGTCCGGGACCTGGGACTAGCGTTCGTTCCTACGAGCAGTACTTC
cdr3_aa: CASSPGPGTSVRSYEQYF

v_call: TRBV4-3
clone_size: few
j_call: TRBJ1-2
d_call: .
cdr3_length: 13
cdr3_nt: TGCGCCAGCAGCCAAGTGGGACAATCTGGCTACACCTTC
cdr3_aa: CASSQVGQSGYTF

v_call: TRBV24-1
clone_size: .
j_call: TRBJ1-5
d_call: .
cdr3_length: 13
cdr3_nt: TGTGCCACCAGTGTTGGCAGACAACAGCCCCAGCATTTT
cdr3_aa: CATSVGRQQPQHF

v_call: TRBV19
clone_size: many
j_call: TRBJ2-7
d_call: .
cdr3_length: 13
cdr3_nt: TGTGCCAGTAGCCGTACGCCAGCCTACGAGCAGTACTTC
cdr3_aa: CASSRTPAYEQYF

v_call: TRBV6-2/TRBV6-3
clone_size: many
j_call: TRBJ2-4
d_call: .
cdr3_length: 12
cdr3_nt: TGTGCCAGCCTAGATGAGGCGAACATTCAGTACTTC
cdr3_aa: CASLDEANIQYF

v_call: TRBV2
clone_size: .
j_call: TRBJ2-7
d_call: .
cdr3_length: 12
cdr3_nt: TGTGCCAGCAGTGCCCGGGGTTGGGAGCAGTACTTC
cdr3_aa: CASSARGWEQYF

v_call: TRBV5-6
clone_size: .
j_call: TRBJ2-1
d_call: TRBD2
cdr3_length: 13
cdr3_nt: TGTGCCAGCAGCCCGGGGACTAGCGGGACCTGGTGCTTC
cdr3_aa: CASSPGTSGTWCF

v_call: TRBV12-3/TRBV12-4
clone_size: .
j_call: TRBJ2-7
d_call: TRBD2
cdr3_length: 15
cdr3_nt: TGTGCCAGCAGCCCGACTAGCGGGTCTCTGGGCGAGCAGTACTTC
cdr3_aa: CASSPTSGSLGEQYF

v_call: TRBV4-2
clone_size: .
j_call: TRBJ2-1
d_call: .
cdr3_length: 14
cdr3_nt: TGTGCCAGCAGCCAAGATTCAAGGGGTGATGAGCAGTTCTTC
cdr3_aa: CASSQDSRGDEQFF

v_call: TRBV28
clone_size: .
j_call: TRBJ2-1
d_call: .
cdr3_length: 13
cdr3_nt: TGTGCCAGCAGTCCAGTCTTAAGGCATGAGCAGTTCTTC
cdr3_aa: CASSPVLRHEQFF

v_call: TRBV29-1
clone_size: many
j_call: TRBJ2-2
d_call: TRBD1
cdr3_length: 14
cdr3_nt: TGCAGCGCTCCAGGACAGGGAGGCACCGGGGAGCTGTTTTTT
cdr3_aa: CSAPGQGGTGELFF

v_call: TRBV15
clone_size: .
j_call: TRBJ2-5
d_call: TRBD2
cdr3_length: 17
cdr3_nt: TGTGCCACCAGCAGGCAACTAAGCGGGAGAGAGCGAGAGACCCAGTACTTC
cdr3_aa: CATSRQLSGRERETQYF

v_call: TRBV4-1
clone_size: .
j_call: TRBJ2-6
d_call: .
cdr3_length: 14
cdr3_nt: TGCGCCAGCAGCCAAGTTGCCGGGGCCAACGTCCTGACTTTC
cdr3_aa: CASSQVAGANVLTF

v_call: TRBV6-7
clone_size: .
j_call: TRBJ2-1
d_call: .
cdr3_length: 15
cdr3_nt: TGTGCCAGCAGCTACCTCCGGGACAACGACAATGAGCAGTTCTTC
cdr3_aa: CASSYLRDNDNEQFF

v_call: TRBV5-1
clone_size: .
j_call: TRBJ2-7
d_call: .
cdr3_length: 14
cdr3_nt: TGCGCCAGCAGCTTGGTGCGCCAGGGCCACGAGCAGTACTTC
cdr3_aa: CASSLVRQGHEQYF

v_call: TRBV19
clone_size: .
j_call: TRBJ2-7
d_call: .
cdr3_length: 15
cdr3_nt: TGTGCCAGTAGCCAAGGGCCTAGCGTCAGCTACGAGCAGTACTTC
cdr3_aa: CASSQGPSVSYEQYF

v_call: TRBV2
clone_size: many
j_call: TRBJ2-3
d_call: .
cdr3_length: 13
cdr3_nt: TGTGCCAGCAGTGCCGGCGGAACAGATACGCAGTATTTT
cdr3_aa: CASSAGGTDTQYF

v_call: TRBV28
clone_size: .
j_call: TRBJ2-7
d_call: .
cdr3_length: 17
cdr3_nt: TGTGCCAGCAGTTTAATTGAGGGAGCCGGGCCCGCTTACGAGCAGTACTTC
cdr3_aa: CASSLIEGAGPAYEQYF

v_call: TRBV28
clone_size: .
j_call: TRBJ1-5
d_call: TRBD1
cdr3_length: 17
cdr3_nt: TGTGCCAGCAGTTTCAATCCCGGACAGGGTAGCAATCAGCCCCAGCATTTT
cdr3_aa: CASSFNPGQGSNQPQHF

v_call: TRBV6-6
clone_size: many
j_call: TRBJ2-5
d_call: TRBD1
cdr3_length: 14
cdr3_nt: TGTGCCAGCAGTTCCCCGGGACAGGAAGAGACCCAGTACTTC
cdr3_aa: CASSSPGQEETQYF

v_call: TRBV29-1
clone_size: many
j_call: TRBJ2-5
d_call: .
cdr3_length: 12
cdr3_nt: TGCAGCGTTGGAGCCGCAAGGAAGACCCAGTACTTC
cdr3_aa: CSVGAARKTQYF